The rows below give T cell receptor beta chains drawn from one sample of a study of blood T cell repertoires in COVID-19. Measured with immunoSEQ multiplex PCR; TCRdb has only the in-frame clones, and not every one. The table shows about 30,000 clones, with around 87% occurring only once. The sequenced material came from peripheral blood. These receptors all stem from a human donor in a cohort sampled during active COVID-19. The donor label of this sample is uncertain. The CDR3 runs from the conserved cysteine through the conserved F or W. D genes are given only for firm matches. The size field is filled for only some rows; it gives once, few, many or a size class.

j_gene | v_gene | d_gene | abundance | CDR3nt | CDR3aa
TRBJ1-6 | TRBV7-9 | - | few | TGTGCCAGCAGCTTAGAAGGAGAATCACCCCTCCACTTT | CASSLEGESPLHF
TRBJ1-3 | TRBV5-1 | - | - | TGCGCCAGCAGCCCGGGAGGAGGCGACACCATATATTTT | CASSPGGGDTIYF
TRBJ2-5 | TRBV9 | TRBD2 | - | TGTGCCAGCAGCGTAGCTGGACTAGCGGGACAAGAGACCCAGTACTTC | CASSVAGLAGQETQYF
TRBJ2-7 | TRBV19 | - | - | TGTGCCAGTAGCACCGGGACATTCTACGAGCAGTACTTC | CASSTGTFYEQYF
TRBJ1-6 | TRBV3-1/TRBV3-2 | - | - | TGTGCCAGCAGCCAAGTGGAACAGGGATCTTCACCCCTCCACTTT | CASSQVEQGSSPLHF
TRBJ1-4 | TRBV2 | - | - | TGTGCCAGCAGTAGACAGCTCACTGCCTCGACCCGGGAAAAACTGTTTTTT | CASSRQLTASTREKLFF
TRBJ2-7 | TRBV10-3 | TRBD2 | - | TGTGCCATCAGTGAGCGCTTACTAGCGAAGGGTAGCTCCTACGAGCAGTACTTC | CAISERLLAKGSSYEQYF
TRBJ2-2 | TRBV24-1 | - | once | TGTGCCACCAGTGTCGGGACTGGGAACACCGGGGAGCTGTTTTTT | CATSVGTGNTGELFF
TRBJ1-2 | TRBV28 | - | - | TGTGCCAGCAGTACGGCCGGGACTACGACACTAGGTGGCTACACCTTC | CASSTAGTTTLGGYTF
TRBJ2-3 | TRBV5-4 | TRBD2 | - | TGTGCCAGCGTGGCTAGCGGGGGCCGTACCACAGATACGCAGTATTTT | CASVASGGRTTDTQYF
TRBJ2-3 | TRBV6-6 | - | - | TGTGCCAGCCGTCGAGGGGGGGGACATGGCACAGATACGCAGTATTTT | CASRRGGGHGTDTQYF
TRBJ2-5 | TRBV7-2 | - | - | TGTGCCAGCAGCCCGTTCTTCGGGTTCTCGGAAGAGACCCAGTACTTC | CASSPFFGFSEETQYF
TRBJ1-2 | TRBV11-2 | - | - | TGTGCCAGCAGCCTTGGGCCCACTGGCTACACCTTC | CASSLGPTGYTF
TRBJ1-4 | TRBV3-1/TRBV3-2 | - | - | TGTGCCAGCAGCCAAGATAGTACAGTAGGAAAACTGTTTTTT | CASSQDSTVGKLFF
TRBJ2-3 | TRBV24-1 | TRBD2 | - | TGTGCCACCAGTGAGGGAGGTCGAGGACTAGCGGGTGATACGCAGTATTTT | CATSEGGRGLAGDTQYF
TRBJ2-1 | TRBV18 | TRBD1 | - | TGTGCCAGCTCACCTGTCGGGGACAGTCAGTTCTTC | CASSPVGDSQFF
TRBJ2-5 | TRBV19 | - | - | TGTGCCAGTAGTATTTCAGGGAGGTACCAAGAGACCCAGTACTTC | CASSISGRYQETQYF
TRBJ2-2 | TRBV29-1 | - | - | TGCAGCGTATCGTCGGGAGTTTTAACCGGGGAGCTGTTTTTT | CSVSSGVLTGELFF
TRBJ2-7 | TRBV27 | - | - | TGTGCCAGCAGTTCGACGGGGTACGAGCAGTACTTC | CASSSTGYEQYF
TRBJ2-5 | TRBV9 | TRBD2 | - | TGTGCCAGCAGCGTAGGGGGACTAGCGTTTCAAGAGACCCAGTACTTC | CASSVGGLAFQETQYF
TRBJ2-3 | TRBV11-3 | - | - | TGTGCCAGCAGCCATTCCCCCACTAGAGATACGCAGTATTTT | CASSHSPTRDTQYF
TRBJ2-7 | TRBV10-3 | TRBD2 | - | TGTGCCATCAGTGAGGATGGGACTAGCGCCTACGAGCAGTACTTC | CAISEDGTSAYEQYF
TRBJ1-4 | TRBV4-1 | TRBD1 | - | TGCGCCAGCAGCGTTCCGGGACAGGGAAGTGAAAAACTGTTTTTT | CASSVPGQGSEKLFF
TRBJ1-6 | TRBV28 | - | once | TGTGCCAGCAGTTCCACCGCGGGTCTAATTTCACCCCTCCACTTT | CASSSTAGLISPLHF
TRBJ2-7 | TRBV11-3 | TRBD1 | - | TGTGCCAGCAGCTTAGGGACAGGGGAAGAGCAGTACTTC | CASSLGTGEEQYF
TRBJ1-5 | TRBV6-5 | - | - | TGTGCCAGCAGTTATGAGCTCAATCAGCCCCAGCATTTT | CASSYELNQPQHF
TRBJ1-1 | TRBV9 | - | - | TGTGCCAGCAGCCCCGACCCGGGGTACCGGAACACTGAAGCTTTCTTT | CASSPDPGYRNTEAFF
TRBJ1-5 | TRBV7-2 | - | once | TGTGCCAGCAGCTTAACAGGGATCCAGCCCCAGCATTTT | CASSLTGIQPQHF
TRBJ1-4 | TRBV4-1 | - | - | TGCGCCAGCAGCCAAGACTTGCTTACAGCCGAAAAACTGTTTTTT | CASSQDLLTAEKLFF
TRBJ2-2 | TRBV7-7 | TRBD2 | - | TGTGCTAGCAGCCCTAGCGGGGGGAACACCGGGGAGCTGTTTTTT | CASSPSGGNTGELFF
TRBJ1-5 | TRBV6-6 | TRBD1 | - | TGTGCCAGCAGTTCTCAGGGGGAGGAGCAGCCCCAGCATTTT | CASSSQGEEQPQHF
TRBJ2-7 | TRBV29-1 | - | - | TGCAGCGTTATCCCAGCCAACAGGGCGGGCGAGCAGTACTTC | CSVIPANRAGEQYF